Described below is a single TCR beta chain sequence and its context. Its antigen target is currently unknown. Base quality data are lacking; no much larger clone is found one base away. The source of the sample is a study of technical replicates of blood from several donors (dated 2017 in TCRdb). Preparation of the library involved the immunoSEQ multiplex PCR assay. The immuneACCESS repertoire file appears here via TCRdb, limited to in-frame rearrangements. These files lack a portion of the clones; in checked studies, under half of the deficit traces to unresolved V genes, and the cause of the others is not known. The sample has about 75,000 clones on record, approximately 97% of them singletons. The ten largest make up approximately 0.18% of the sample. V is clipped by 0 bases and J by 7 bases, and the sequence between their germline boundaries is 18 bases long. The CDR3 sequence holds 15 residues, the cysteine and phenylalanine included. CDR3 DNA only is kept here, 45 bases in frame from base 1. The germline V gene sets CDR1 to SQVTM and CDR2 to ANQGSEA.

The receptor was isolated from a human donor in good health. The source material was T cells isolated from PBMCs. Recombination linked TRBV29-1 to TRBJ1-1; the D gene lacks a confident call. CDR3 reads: CSVEDGSYGNIEAFF. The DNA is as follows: TGCAGCGTTGAAGATGGATCATACGGGAATATTGAAGCTTTCTTT. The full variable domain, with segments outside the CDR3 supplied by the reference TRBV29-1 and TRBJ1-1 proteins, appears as SAVISQKPSRDICQRGTSLTIQCQVDSQVTMMFWYRQQPGQSLTLIATANQGSEATYESGFVIDKFPISRPNLTFSTLTVSNMSPEDSSIYLCSVEDGSYGNIEAFFGQGTRLTVV.